This is a list of T cell receptor beta chains from one sample in a study of regulatory T cells in long-lasting Graves disease. Using its own MiXCR run on the multiplex PCR reads, TCRdb lists one record per CDR3 protein. Of approximately 310,000 distinct CDR3 sequences detected, 18% appear once; the ten largest clones hold around 36%. The source material was peripheral blood mononuclear cells (PBMCs), sampled at new diagnosis, from a patient treated with antithyroid drugs. The receptor source for this set is a female donor with Graves disease. CDR3s include the opening cysteine and the closing phenylalanine or tryptophan. Not every row has a clone size; where given, it reads once, few, many or a size class.

j_call v_call clone_size cdr3_aa
TRBJ1-5 TRBV6-1 NA CASREPRVGGGNQPQHF
TRBJ2-1 TRBV4-1 NA CASSQRVGGPVNEQFF
TRBJ2-2 TRBV5-1 many CASSHRADTGELFF
TRBJ2-7 TRBV28 many CASSLSLAGPYEQYF
TRBJ2-5 TRBV28 many CASTTMLPSGEETQYF
TRBJ1-1 TRBV6-5 many CASSWRGHTEAFF
TRBJ2-7 TRBV10-3 many CAIRITGTGEQYF
TRBJ2-5 TRBV5-4 NA CASSLVLPGGGETQYF
TRBJ1-6 TRBV6-1 many CASRQGASSPLHF
TRBJ2-5 TRBV5-1 many CASSQYQETQYF
TRBJ2-5 TRBV7-9 many CASSEIVRGKETQYF
TRBJ2-7 TRBV29-1 many CSVVPTSGGSYEQYF
TRBJ2-7 TRBV13 many CASSEIPASSYEQYF
TRBJ1-1 TRBV6-1 many CASRAITGGPTEAFF